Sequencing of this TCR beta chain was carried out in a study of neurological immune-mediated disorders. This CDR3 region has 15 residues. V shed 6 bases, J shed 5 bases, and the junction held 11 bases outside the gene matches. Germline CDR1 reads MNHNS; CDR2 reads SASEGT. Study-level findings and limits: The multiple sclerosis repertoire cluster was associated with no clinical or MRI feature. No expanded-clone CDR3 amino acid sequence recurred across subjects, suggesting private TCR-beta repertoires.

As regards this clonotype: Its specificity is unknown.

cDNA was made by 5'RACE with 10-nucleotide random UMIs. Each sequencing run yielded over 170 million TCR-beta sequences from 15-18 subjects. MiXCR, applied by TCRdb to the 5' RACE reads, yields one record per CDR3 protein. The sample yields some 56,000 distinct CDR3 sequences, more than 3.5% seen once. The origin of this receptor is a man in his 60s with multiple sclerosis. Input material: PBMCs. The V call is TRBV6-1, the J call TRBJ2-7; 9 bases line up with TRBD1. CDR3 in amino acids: CASSPGQGTGHEQYF. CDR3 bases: TGTGCCAGCAGCCCCGGACAGGGGACGGGGCACGAGCAGTACTTC.